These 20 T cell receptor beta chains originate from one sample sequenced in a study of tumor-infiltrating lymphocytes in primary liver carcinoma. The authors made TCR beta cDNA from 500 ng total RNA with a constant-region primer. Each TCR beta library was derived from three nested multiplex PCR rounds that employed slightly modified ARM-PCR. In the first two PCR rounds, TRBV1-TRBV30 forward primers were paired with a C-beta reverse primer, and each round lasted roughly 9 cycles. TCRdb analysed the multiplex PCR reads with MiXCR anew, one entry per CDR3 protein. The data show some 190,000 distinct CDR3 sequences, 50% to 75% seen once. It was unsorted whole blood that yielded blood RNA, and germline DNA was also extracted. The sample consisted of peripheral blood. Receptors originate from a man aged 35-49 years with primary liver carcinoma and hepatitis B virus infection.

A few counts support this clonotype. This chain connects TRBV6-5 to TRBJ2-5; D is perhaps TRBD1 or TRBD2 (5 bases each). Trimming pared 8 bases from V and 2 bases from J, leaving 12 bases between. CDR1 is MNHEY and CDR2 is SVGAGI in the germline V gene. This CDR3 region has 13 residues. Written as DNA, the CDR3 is TGTGCCAGCCATGAGGGGAGACAAGAGACCCAGTACTTC. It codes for CASHEGRQETQYF.

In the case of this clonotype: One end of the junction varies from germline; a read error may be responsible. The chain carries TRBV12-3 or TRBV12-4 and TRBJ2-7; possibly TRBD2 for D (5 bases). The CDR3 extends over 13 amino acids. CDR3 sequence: CVSSLALRYEQYF. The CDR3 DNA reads TGTGTCAGCAGTTTAGCGTTGAGGTACGAGCAGTACTTC.

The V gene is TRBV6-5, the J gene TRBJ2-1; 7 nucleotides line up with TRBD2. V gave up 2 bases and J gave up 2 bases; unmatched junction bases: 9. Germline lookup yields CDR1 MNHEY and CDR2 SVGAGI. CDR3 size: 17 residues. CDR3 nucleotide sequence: TGTGCCAGCAGTTACGGCCCAGCGGGACTCACCTACAATGAGCAGTTCTTC. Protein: CASSYGPAGLTYNEQFF.

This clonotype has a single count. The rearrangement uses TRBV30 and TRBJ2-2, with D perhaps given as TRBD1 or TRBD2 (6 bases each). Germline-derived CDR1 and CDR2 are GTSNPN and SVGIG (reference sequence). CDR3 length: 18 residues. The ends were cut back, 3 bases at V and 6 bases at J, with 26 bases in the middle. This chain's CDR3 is CAWREGGSRRFIPGELFF. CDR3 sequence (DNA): TGTGCCTGGAGGGAGGGGGGAAGTAGGAGATTTATCCCCGGGGAGCTGTTTTTT.

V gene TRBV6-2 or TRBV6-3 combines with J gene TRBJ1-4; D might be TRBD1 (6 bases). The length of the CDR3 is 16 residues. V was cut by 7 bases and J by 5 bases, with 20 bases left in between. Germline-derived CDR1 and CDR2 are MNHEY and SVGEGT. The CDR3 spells CASTSTGHGYNEKLFF. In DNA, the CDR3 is TGTGCCAGCACCTCTACGGGACATGGGTACAATGAAAAACTGTTTTTT.

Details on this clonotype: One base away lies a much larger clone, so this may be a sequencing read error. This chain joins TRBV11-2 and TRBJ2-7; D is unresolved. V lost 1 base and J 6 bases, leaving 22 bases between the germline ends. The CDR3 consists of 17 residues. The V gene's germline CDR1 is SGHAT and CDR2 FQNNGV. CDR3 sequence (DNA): TGTGCCAGCAGCTTAGCGGATAATACTGGATTCTCCGGCGAGCAGTACTTC. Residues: CASSLADNTGFSGEQYF. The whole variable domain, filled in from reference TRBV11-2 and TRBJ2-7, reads EAGVAQSPRYKIIEKRQSVAFWCNPISGHATLYWYQQILGQGPKLLIQFQNNGVVDDSQLPKDRFSAERLKGVDSTLKIQPAKLEDSAVYLCASSLADNTGFSGEQYFGPGTRLTVT.

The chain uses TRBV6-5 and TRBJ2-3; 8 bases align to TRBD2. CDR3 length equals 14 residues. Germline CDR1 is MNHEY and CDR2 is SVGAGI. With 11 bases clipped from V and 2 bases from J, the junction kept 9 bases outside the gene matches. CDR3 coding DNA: TGTGCCTCCCGCCGGGGGGGGGCCACAGATACGCAGTATTTT. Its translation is CASRRGGATDTQYF.

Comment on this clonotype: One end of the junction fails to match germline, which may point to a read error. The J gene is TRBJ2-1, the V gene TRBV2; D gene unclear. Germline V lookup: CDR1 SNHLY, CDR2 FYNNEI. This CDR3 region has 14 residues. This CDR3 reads CASRESGIYNEQFF. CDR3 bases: TGTGCCAGCCGTGAGTCAGGAATATACAATGAGCAGTTCTTC.

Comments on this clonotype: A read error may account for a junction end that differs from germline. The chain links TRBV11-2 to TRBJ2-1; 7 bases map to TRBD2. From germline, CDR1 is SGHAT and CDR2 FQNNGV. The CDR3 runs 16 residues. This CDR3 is CASSSGLVGVRLEDGF. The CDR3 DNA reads TGTGCCAGCAGCTCCGGACTAGTGGGGGTTCGCCTGGAAGATGGCTTC.

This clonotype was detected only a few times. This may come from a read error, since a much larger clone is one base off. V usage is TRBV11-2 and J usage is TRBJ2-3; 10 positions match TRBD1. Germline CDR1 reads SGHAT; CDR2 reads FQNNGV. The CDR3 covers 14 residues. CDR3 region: CASSLGTGGDAQYF. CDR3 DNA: TGTGCCAGCAGCTTAGGGACAGGGGGAGATGCGCAGTATTTT.

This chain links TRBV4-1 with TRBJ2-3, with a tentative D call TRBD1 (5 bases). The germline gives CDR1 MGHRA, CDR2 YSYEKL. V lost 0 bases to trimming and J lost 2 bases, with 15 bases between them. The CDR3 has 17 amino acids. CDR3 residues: CASSQDYIQDVTDTQYF. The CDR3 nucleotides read TGCGCCAGCAGCCAAGATTACATACAGGATGTCACAGATACGCAGTATTTT.

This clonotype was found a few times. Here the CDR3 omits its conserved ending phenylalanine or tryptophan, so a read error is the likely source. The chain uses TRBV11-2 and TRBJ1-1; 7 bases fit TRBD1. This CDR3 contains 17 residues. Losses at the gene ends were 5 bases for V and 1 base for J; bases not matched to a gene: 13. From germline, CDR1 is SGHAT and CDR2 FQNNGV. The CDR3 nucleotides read TGTGCCAGCAGCCCCCGGACAGGAGGCGACCCGAACACTGAAGCTTTCCTT. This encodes CASSPRTGGDPNTEAFL.

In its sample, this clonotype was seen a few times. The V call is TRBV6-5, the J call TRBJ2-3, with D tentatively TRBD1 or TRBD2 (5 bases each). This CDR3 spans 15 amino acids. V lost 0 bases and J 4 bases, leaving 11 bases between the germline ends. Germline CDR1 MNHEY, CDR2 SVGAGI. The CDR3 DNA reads TGTGCCAGCAGTTACTCGGGACGAGTAGCAGATACGCAGTATTTT. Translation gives CASSYSGRVADTQYF.

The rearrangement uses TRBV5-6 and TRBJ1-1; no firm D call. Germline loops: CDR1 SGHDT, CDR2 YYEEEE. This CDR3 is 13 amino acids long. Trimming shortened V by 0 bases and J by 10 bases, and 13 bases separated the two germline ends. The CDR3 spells CASSLGLMTGAFF. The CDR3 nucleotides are TGTGCCAGCAGCTTGGGTCTTATGACGGGAGCTTTCTTT.

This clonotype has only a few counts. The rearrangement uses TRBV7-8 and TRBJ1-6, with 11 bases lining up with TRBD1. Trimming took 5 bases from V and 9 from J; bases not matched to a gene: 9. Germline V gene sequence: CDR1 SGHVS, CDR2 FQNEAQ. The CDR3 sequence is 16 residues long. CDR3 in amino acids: CASSVGTGGLISPLHF. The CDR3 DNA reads TGTGCCAGCAGCGTCGGGACAGGGGGTCTCATTTCACCCCTCCACTTT.

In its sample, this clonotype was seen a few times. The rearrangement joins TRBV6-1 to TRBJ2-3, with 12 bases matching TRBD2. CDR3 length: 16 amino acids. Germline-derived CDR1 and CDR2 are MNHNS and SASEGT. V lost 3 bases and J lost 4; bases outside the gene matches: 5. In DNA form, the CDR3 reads TGTGCCAGCAGTGACCCAAGACTAGCGGGAGCAGATACGCAGTATTTT. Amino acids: CASSDPRLAGADTQYF.

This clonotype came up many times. CDR3: CASSPASFTDTQYF. For the CDR3, the DNA is TGTGCCAGCAGCCCGGCTAGCTTCACAGATACGCAGTATTTT. The chain joins TRBV11-2 to TRBJ2-3; weak D call: TRBD2 (5 bases). The CDR3 extends over 14 amino acids. Trimming removed 5 bases from V and 2 bases from J, with 11 bases in between. Germline CDR1 is SGHAT and CDR2 is FQNNGV.

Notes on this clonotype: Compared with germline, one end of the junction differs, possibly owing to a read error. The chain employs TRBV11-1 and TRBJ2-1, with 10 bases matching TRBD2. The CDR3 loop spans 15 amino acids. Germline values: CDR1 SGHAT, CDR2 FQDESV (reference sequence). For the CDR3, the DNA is TGTGCCAGCAGCTTCGGGACTAGCGTCTACAATGACCAGTTCTTC. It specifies CASSFGTSVYNDQFF. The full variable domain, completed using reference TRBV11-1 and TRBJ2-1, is EAEVAQSPRYKITEKSQAVAFWCDPISGHATLYWYRQILGQGPELLVQFQDESVVDDSQLPKDRFSAERLKGVDSTLKIQPAELGDSAMYLCASSFGTSVYNDQFFGPGTRLTVL.

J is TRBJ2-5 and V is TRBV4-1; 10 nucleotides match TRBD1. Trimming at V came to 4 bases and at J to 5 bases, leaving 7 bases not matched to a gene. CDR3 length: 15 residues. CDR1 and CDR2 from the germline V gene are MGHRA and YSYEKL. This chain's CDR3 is CASSLSGTGDETQYF. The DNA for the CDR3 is TGCGCCAGCAGCCTAAGCGGGACAGGGGATGAGACCCAGTACTTC.

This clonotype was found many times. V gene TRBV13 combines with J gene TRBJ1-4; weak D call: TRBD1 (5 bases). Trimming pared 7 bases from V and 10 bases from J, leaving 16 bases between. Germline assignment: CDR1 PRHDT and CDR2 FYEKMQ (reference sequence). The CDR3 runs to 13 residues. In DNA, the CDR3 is TGTGCCAGCAAGGGGTCTACGGCGGGAAAACTGTTTTTT. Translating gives CASKGSTAGKLFF.